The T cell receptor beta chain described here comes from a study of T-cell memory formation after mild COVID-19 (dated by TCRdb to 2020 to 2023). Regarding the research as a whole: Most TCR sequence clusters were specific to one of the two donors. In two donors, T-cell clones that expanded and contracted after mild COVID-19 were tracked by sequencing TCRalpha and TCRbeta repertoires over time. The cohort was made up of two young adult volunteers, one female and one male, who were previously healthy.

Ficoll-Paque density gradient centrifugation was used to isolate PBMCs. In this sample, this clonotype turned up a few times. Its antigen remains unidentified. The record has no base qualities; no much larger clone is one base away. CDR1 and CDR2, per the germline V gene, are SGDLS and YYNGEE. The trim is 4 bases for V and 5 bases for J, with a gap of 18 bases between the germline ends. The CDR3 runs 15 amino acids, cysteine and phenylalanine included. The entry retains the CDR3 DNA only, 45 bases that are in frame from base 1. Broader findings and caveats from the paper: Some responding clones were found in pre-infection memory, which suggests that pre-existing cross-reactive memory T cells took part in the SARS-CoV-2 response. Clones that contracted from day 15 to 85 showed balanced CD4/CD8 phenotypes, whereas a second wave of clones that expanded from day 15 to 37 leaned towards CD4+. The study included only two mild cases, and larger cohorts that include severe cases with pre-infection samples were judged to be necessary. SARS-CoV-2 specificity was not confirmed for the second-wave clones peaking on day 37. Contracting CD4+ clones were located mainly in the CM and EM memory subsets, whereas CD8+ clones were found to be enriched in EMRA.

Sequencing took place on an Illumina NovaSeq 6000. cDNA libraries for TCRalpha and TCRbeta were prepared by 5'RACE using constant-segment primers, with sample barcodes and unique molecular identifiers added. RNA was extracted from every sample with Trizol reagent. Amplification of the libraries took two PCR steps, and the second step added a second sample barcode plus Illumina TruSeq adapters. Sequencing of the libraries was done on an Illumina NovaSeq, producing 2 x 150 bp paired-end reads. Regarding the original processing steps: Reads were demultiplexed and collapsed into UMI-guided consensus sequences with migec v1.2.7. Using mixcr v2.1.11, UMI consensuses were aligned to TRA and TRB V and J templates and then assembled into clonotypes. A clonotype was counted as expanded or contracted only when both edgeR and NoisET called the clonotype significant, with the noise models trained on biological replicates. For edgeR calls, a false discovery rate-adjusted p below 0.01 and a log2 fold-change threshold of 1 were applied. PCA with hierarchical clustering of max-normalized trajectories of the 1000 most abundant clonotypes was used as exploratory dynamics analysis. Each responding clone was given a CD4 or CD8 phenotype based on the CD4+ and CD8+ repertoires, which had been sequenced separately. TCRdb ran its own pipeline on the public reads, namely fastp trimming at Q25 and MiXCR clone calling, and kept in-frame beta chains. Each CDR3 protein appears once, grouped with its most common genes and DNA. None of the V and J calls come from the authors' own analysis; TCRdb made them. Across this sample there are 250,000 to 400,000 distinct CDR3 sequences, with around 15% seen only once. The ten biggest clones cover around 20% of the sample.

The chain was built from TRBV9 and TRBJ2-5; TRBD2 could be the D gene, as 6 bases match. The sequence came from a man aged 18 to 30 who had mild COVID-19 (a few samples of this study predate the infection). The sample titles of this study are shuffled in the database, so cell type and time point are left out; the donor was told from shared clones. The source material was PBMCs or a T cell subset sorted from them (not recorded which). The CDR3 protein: CASSPQAFRGETQYF. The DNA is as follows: TGTGCCAGCAGCCCTCAGGCCTTCCGGGGGGAGACCCAGTACTTC. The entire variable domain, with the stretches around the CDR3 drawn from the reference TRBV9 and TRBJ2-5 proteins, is DSGVTQTPKHLITATGQRVTLRCSPRSGDLSVYWYQQSLDQGLQFLIQYYNGEERAKGNILERFSAQQFPDLHSELNLSSLELGDSALYFCASSPQAFRGETQYFGPGTRLLVL.